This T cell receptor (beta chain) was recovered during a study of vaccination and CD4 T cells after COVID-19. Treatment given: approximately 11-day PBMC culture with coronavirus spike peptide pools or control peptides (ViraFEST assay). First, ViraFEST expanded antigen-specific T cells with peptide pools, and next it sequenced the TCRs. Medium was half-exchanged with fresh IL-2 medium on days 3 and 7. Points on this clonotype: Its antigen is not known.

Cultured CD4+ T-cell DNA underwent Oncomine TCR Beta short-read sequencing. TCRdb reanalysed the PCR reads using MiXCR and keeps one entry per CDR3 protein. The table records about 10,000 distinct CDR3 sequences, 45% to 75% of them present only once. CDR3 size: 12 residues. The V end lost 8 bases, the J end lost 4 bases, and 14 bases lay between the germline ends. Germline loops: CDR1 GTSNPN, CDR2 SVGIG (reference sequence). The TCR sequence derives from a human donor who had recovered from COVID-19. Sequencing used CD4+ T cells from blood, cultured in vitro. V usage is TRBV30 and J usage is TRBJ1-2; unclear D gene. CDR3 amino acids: CATYSPGYGYTF. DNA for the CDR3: TGTGCCACGTACTCCCCGGGCTATGGCTACACCTTC.